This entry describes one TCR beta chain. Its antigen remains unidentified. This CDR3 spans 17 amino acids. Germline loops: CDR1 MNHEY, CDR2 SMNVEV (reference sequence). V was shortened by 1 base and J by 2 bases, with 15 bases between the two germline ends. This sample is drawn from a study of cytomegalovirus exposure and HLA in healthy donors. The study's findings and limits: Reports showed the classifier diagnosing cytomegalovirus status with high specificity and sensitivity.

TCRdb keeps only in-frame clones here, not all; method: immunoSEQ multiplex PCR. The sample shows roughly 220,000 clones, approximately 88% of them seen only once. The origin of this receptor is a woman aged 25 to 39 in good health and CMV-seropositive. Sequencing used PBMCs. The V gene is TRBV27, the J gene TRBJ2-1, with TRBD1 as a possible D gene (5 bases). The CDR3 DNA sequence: TGTGCCAGCAGTTTATTGTCGTATGGGGCACCCTACAATGAGCAGTTCTTC. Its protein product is CASSLLSYGAPYNEQFF.